The 21 T cell receptor beta chains listed next were all sequenced from one sample in a study of T cells after yellow fever vaccination. TCRdb reprocessed the 5' RACE reads via MiXCR and lists one record per CDR3 protein. The sample has around 610,000 distinct CDR3 sequences, less than 15% seen once; the top ten hold around 15%. The input for sequencing was PBMCs, taken on the day of the yellow fever booster vaccination. The origin of the receptors is a man aged 25 to 40 who received the YFV17D yellow fever vaccine.

The chain uses TRBV24-1 and TRBJ2-7; 10 nucleotides match TRBD1. This CDR3 contains 15 residues. The germline V gene encodes CDR1 KGHDR and CDR2 SFDVKD. Trimming at V came to 3 bases and at J to 5 bases, leaving 6 bases not matched to a gene. The CDR3: CATSDGTGEGNEQYF. In nucleotides, the CDR3 is TGTGCCACCAGTGATGGGACAGGGGAGGGTAACGAGCAGTACTTC.

This clonotype showed up just a few times. The chain uses TRBV3-1 and TRBJ2-4; D is possibly TRBD1 or TRBD2 (5 bases each). Germline values: CDR1 LGHDT, CDR2 YNNKEL (reference sequence). This CDR3 has 14 amino acids. V shed 3 bases and J shed 9 bases, with 15 bases lying between them. The CDR3 DNA sequence: TGTGCCAGCAGCCAGTACGGGGCCTACCCCATTCAGTACTTC. Residues: CASSQYGAYPIQYF.

The chain links TRBV28 to TRBJ2-5; possibly TRBD2 for D (6 bases). Trimming shortened V by 3 bases and J by 2 bases, and 13 bases separated the two germline ends. CDR1 and CDR2 (germline): MDHEN, SYDVKM. CDR3 size: 15 residues. The CDR3 bases are TGTGCCAGCAGTTTTTCGGACTACACACAAGAGACCCAGTACTTC. Amino acids: CASSFSDYTQETQYF.

In this sample, this clonotype turned up a few times. The V gene is TRBV6-6, the J gene TRBJ2-7; D remains unclear. V lost 6 bases and J 7 bases, leaving 13 bases between the germline ends. The length of the CDR3 is 12 residues. CDR1 and CDR2 from the germline V gene are MNHNY and SVGAGI (reference sequence). The CDR3 loop is CASSPSPGEQYF. The CDR3 bases are TGTGCCAGCAGCCCGTCCCCTGGGGAGCAGTACTTC.

The gene calls are TRBV20-1 and TRBJ2-7; 13 positions agree with TRBD2. This CDR3 region has 19 residues. V was pared by 0 bases and J by 0 bases, with 11 bases of the junction left unmatched. Germline CDR1 and CDR2: DFQATT and SNEGSKA (reference sequence). CDR3 sequence reads: CSARDLMVTSGRPSYEQYF. For the CDR3, the DNA is TGCAGTGCTAGAGATCTCATGGTGACTAGCGGGAGGCCCTCCTACGAGCAGTACTTC.

This clonotype has a handful of counts. The gene calls are TRBV3-1 and TRBJ2-2; possible D gene TRBD2, 6 bases. Trimming cost V 5 bases and J 4 bases, with 11 bases left between them. Germline CDR1 and CDR2: LGHDT and YNNKEL (reference sequence). This CDR3 is 14 amino acids long. This CDR3 reads CASSGTPTTGELFF. The CDR3 DNA follows: TGTGCCAGCAGCGGGACTCCTACCACCGGGGAGCTGTTTTTT.

This chain joins TRBV20-1 and TRBJ2-7; the match to TRBD2 covers 11 bases. Germline CDR1 DFQATT, CDR2 SNEGSKA (reference sequence). Unmatched junction bases numbered 8, after V lost 4 bases and J lost 3 bases. CDR3 length equals 15 residues. CDR3 DNA sequence: TGCAGTGCTACAGAAGGGACTAGCGGACGCTACGAGCAGTACTTC. Residues: CSATEGTSGRYEQYF.

This clonotype was detected a few times. The rearrangement uses TRBV9 and TRBJ2-2; TRBD1 aligns across 10 bases. The V gene's germline CDR1 is SGDLS and CDR2 YYNGEE. Losses at the gene ends were 0 bases for V and 5 bases for J; bases not matched to a gene: 7. This CDR3 is 17 amino acids long. The CDR3 protein is CASSVARQGAGTGELFF. As DNA, the CDR3 is TGTGCCAGCAGCGTAGCTCGACAGGGGGCCGGTACCGGGGAGCTGTTTTTT.

This chain uses TRBV7-8 with TRBJ1-5; TRBD1 might be the D (6 bases). The CDR3 length is 15 residues. V shed 5 bases and J shed 1 base, with 12 bases lying between them. Germline lookup yields CDR1 SGHVS and CDR2 FQNEAQ. CDR3 nucleotide sequence: TGTGCCAGCAGCCCGAGGACAGCGAGCAATCAGCCCCAGCATTTT. It codes for CASSPRTASNQPQHF.

Only a few counts were recorded for this clonotype. The DNA for the CDR3 is TGTGCCAGCAGCTTAGCGCGGACTAGCTTATCCTACGAGCAGTACTTC. It translates to CASSLARTSLSYEQYF. The V and J genes are TRBV7-9 and TRBJ2-7; TRBD2 aligns across 8 bases. The V gene end was trimmed by 0 bases and the J gene end by 1 base; junction bases not matched to a gene: 5. CDR3 length equals 16 residues. Germline V lookup: CDR1 SEHNR, CDR2 FQNEAQ (reference sequence).

This clonotype was detected ten times or more. The rearrangement joins TRBV7-2 to TRBJ2-2; D not certain. The V end was cut by 2 bases, the J end by 7 bases, with 8 bases between. Germline V gene lookup returns CDR1 SGHTA and CDR2 FQGNSA. The CDR3 length is 13 residues. The CDR3 sequence is CASSLQDVGELFF. CDR3 DNA sequence: TGTGCCAGCAGCTTACAAGATGTCGGGGAGCTGTTTTTT.

The gene calls are TRBV7-2 and TRBJ1-2; 7 nucleotides align to TRBD1. Germline loops: CDR1 SGHTA, CDR2 FQGNSA. The CDR3 runs 15 residues. With V trimmed by 5 bases and J by 0 bases, 6 bases remained unmatched. The CDR3 loop is CASSTNRGPNYGYTF. In nucleotides, the CDR3 is TGTGCCAGCAGCACCAACAGGGGTCCTAACTATGGCTACACCTTC. Full variable domain (remainder filled in from reference TRBV7-2 and TRBJ1-2): GAGVSQSPSNKVTEKGKDVELRCDPISGHTALYWYRQSLGQGLEFLIYFQGNSAPDKSGLPSDRFSAERTGGSVSTLTIQRTQQEDSAVYLCASSTNRGPNYGYTFGSGTRLTVV.

CDR3 DNA sequence: TGTGCCAGCAGCTTAGCGGTTGCAGGGCTTGATACGCAGTATTTT. The encoded protein is CASSLAVAGLDTQYF. V usage is TRBV7-9 and J usage is TRBJ2-3; D may be TRBD1 (5 bases). Germline V gives CDR1 SEHNR, CDR2 FQNEAQ (reference sequence). The CDR3 runs 15 residues. V lost 0 bases and J lost 6, with 13 bases in between.

V and J are TRBV6-6 and TRBJ2-3; the D is unclear. The ends were cut back, 7 bases at V and 0 bases at J, with 8 bases in the middle. Germline CDR1 is MNHNY and CDR2 is SVGAGI (reference sequence). This CDR3 is 13 amino acids long. The DNA of the CDR3 is TGTGCCAGCAACGGTCCTAGCACAGATACGCAGTATTTT. Amino acids: CASNGPSTDTQYF.

This clonotype was seen at least ten times. The chain recombines TRBV12-3 or TRBV12-4 with TRBJ1-6; maybe TRBD1 (6 bases). CDR3 length equals 15 residues. Trimming shortened V by 2 bases and J by 6 bases, and 11 bases separated the two germline ends. This CDR3 reads CASSLLGTSNSPLHF. The CDR3 coding sequence is TGTGCCAGCAGTTTACTGGGGACAAGTAATTCACCCCTCCACTTT.

This chain links TRBV29-1 with TRBJ1-5, with unresolved D. CDR1 is SQVTM, CDR2 ANQGSEA, per germline. V dropped 1 base and J dropped 7 bases, with 11 bases sitting between them. There are 13 residues in the CDR3. DNA for the CDR3: TGCAGCGTTGAAGCAGGTTACGGACAGCCCCAGCATTTT. Protein: CSVEAGYGQPQHF.

This clonotype came up a few times. J is TRBJ2-6 and V is TRBV6-2 or TRBV6-3; 7 bases line up with TRBD1. This CDR3 region has 19 residues. V trimming: 7 bases; J trimming: 0 bases; junction bases outside the gene matches: 15. Germline CDR1 and CDR2: MNHEY and SVGEGT. CDR3 loop: CASTLMTGHHSSGANVLTF. The CDR3 DNA follows: TGTGCCAGCACCCTAATGACAGGGCACCACAGCTCTGGGGCCAACGTCCTGACTTTC.

This clonotype came up a few times. V and J are TRBV3-1 and TRBJ2-2; 10 nucleotides agree with TRBD2. V lost 1 base and J lost 6; bases outside the gene matches: 5. In germline, CDR1 is LGHDT, CDR2 YNNKEL (reference sequence). CDR3 length equals 16 residues. CDR3 coding DNA: TGTGCCAGCAGCCAAGCCCTAGCGGGAGCCGCCGGGGAGCTGTTTTTT. This codes for CASSQALAGAAGELFF.

As for this clonotype: At one boundary the junction diverges from the germline segment, which might be a read error. The chain has TRBV2 and TRBJ2-5, with D perhaps TRBD2 (8 bases). Germline V gene lookup returns CDR1 SNHLY and CDR2 FYNNEI. CDR3 length: 15 amino acids. DNA of the CDR3: TGTGTCCCCAGGGGGTTTAGCGGGACCCAAGAGCCCCAGTACTTC. This translates into CVPRGFSGTQEPQYF.

This clonotype occurred a few times. For the CDR3, the DNA is TGTGCCACCCAGGAGCAGGGGGTCCTCGGGCCCCAGCATTTT. Its protein is CATQEQGVLGPQHF. V usage is TRBV6-1 and J usage is TRBJ1-5; 7 bases agree with TRBD1. The CDR3 sequence is 14 residues long. Looked up from germline, CDR1 is MNHNS and CDR2 is SASEGT. Germline trimming cut 10 bases from V and 9 bases from J; bases unmatched to any gene: 15.

The chain joins TRBV6-6 to TRBJ2-1; TRBD2 aligns across 7 bases. J was trimmed by 7 bases and V by 8 bases; bases with no gene match: 8. Germline CDR1 and CDR2: MNHNY and SVGAGI (reference sequence). The CDR3 is 13 amino acids. CDR3 sequence reads: CASWNQGGNEQFF. Written as DNA, the CDR3 is TGTGCCAGCTGGAACCAGGGAGGGAATGAGCAGTTCTTC.